The clone carrying this T cell receptor beta chain came up a few times. The antigen is unknown. This may be a read error, as it is one base from a much larger clone. Amplified TCR beta CDR3 regions derived from RNA transcripts. Using the HTBI primer set, a first-round RT-PCR was run on the TCR CDR3. One entry per CDR3 protein, called by TCRdb with MiXCR from the multiplex PCR reads. Of approximately 380,000 distinct CDR3 sequences listed, about 18% are singletons. This sample was taken from a study of T cells in Graves' hyperthyroidism and ophthalmopathy. Study-wide results and limits: Ophthalmopathy prediction by the model preceded onset by a median about 6.8 months.

The sequence was collected from a woman under 30 with Graves' hyperthyroidism. Material: blood.

The CDR3 sequence is CASSFGIGMDRGFQETLFF. CDR3 nucleotides: TGTGCCAGTAGTTTTGGTATAGGTATGGACAGGGGATTTCAGGAAACACTGTTTTTT. V gene TRBV19 combines with J gene TRBJ1-4; 9 nucleotides line up with TRBD1. Germline-derived CDR1 and CDR2 are LNHDA and SQIVND (reference sequence). CDR3 length: 19 amino acids. The full variable domain, completed using reference TRBV19 and TRBJ1-4, is DGGITQSPKYLFRKEGQNVTLSCEQNLNHDAMYWYRQDPGQGLRLIYYSQIVNDFQKGDIAEGYSVSREKKESFPLTVTSAQKNPTAFYLCASSFGIGMDRGFQETLFFGSGTQLSVL.